These 23 T cell receptor beta chains share one sample of origin, sequenced in a study of blood T cells in healthy people across ages. A second roughly 7 to 12 cycle PCR used barcoded and J-beta primers. A single record per CDR3 protein comes from TCRdb applying MiXCR to the 5' RACE reads. The sample has 650,000 to 700,000 distinct CDR3 sequences; about 34% are singletons. Material for sequencing was blood. The receptors stem from a woman aged 80 or over in good health.

This clonotype was seen repeatedly, ten times or more. The genes are TRBV6-2 or TRBV6-3 and TRBJ2-6; 8 nucleotides line up with TRBD1. V dropped 6 bases and J dropped 2; count of bases not matched to a gene: 9. CDR3 length equals 17 residues. The germline CDR1 and CDR2 sequences are MNHEY and SVGEGT. CDR3 sequence reads: CASSRRGLLTGANVLTF. CDR3 DNA: TGTGCCAGCAGCCGCAGGGGGCTGCTTACTGGGGCCAACGTCCTGACTTTC.

V is TRBV6-1 and J is TRBJ2-5, with D uncertain. V shed 6 bases and J shed 4 bases, with 18 bases lying between them. Looked up from germline, CDR1 is MNHNS and CDR2 is SASEGT. This CDR3 has 15 residues. CDR3 nucleotide sequence: TGTGCCAGCAGCCAAACTAATTCCCCCGCAGAGACCCAGTACTTC. Amino acids: CASSQTNSPAETQYF.

The V and J genes are TRBV27 and TRBJ2-5, with TRBD2 matching over 13 bases. The CDR3 runs 17 residues. V lost 5 bases and J lost 11; bases outside the gene matches: 17. CDR1 is MNHEY and CDR2 is SMNVEV in the germline V gene (reference sequence). CDR3 coding DNA: TGTGCCAGCAGTCCGCGACTAGCGGGGGGAGCCTACAATGAGCAGTACTTC. Amino acid sequence: CASSPRLAGGAYNEQYF.

In its sample, this clonotype was seen many times. The chain is built from TRBV5-1 and TRBJ2-5; D is possibly TRBD2 (5 bases). V lost 0 bases and J 4 bases, leaving 7 bases between the germline ends. This CDR3 has 13 amino acids. CDR1 and CDR2 (germline): SGHRS, YFSETQ. The CDR3 DNA reads TGCGCCAGCAGCTTGGCGGGGATAGAGACCCAGTACTTC. This codes for CASSLAGIETQYF.

The gene calls are TRBV11-3 and TRBJ2-3; perhaps TRBD2 as D (6 bases). The CDR3 consists of 15 residues. Germline CDR1 SGHNT, CDR2 YENEEA. The V and J ends lost 5 bases and 2 bases respectively, with 14 bases between them. The CDR3 sequence: CASSPPGALTDTQYF. The CDR3 coding sequence is TGTGCCAGCAGCCCCCCGGGAGCCCTCACAGATACGCAGTATTTT.

This clonotype was observed at least ten times. Here the CDR3 DNA reads TGTGCCAGCTCACCAAGCCGGGTCCAATACGAGCAGTACTTC. Protein sequence: CASSPSRVQYEQYF. The rearrangement uses TRBV18 and TRBJ2-7; D ambiguous. V was trimmed by 2 bases and J by 4 bases, leaving 12 bases between them. The CDR3 extends over 14 amino acids. CDR1 and CDR2 from the germline V gene are KGHSH and LQKENI.

The rearrangement joins TRBV9 to TRBJ1-1, with D unclear. Germline CDR1 SGDLS, CDR2 YYNGEE. The CDR3 has 14 amino acids. V dropped 0 bases and J dropped 2 bases, with 8 bases sitting between them. The DNA of the CDR3 is TGTGCCAGCAGCGTAGGTCCAGATAACACTGAAGCTTTCTTT. It is translated as CASSVGPDNTEAFF.

The V and J genes are TRBV6-2 or TRBV6-3 and TRBJ1-3; D unresolved. Trimming pared 2 bases from V and 1 base from J, leaving 9 bases between. Germline V CDR1 and CDR2: MNHEY, SVGEGT. The CDR3 extends over 15 amino acids. The CDR3 nucleotides are TGTGCCAGCAGTTACGACCGGGGATCTGGAAACACCATATATTTT. Encoded protein: CASSYDRGSGNTIYF.

This clonotype showed up just once. The gene calls are TRBV11-2 and TRBJ2-3; 7 positions agree with TRBD2. The CDR3 consists of 16 residues. CDR1 and CDR2 from the germline V gene are SGHAT and FQNNGV. V trimming: 1 base; J trimming: 4 bases; junction bases outside the gene matches: 8. CDR3 protein: CASSLGASGGPDTQYF. CDR3 sequence (DNA): TGTGCCAGCAGCTTAGGGGCTAGCGGAGGCCCAGATACGCAGTATTTT.

The chain carries TRBV20-1 and TRBJ2-1, with TRBD1 identical over 7 bases. Germline lookup yields CDR1 DFQATT and CDR2 SNEGSKA (reference sequence). The length of the CDR3 is 16 residues. The trim removed 3 bases at V and 4 bases at J, leaving 12 bases unmatched. The CDR3 DNA reads as TGCAGTGCTAGCGGTTCTCGGGACAGCATGTACAATGAGCAGTTCTTC. It encodes CSASGSRDSMYNEQFF.

This clonotype was detected a few times. V is TRBV5-6 and J is TRBJ1-2, with D possibly TRBD1 on 5 matching bases. The V and J ends lost 0 bases and 6 bases respectively, with 9 bases between them. Germline V CDR1 and CDR2: SGHDT, YYEEEE. CDR3 length: 13 residues. CDR3 region: CASSLGRDHGYTF. DNA for the CDR3: TGTGCCAGCAGCTTGGGCAGGGACCATGGCTACACCTTC.

At least ten counts were recorded for this clonotype. The chain employs TRBV11-1 and TRBJ2-7; TRBD1 agrees at 8 bases. This CDR3 is 15 amino acids long. V trimming: 5 bases; J trimming: 3 bases; junction bases outside the gene matches: 9. Germline CDR1 is SGHAT and CDR2 is FQDESV (reference sequence). The CDR3 loop is CASSLYSGTGYEQYF. The CDR3 region has the DNA TGTGCCAGCAGCCTATACTCCGGGACAGGCTACGAGCAGTACTTC.

Ten or more counts support this clonotype. The chain is built from TRBV25-1 and TRBJ1-2; 7 bases are a match to TRBD1. This CDR3 region has 15 residues. Germline V gene data show CDR1 as MGHDK and CDR2 as SYGVNS. With V trimmed by 4 bases and J by 7 bases, 12 bases remained unmatched. In nucleotides, the CDR3 is TGTGCCAGCAGTGCCCTTGACAGGGTAGGGGGTGGCTACACCTTC. Translated: CASSALDRVGGGYTF.

This sequence joins TRBV3-1 and TRBJ2-3, with unresolved D. V dropped 3 bases and J dropped 4 bases, with 20 bases sitting between them. Looked up from germline, CDR1 is LGHDT and CDR2 is YNNKEL (reference sequence). The CDR3 is 17 residues long. The CDR3 protein is CASSHGLGGRVSDTQYF. CDR3 in DNA: TGTGCCAGCAGCCACGGATTAGGTGGCCGCGTGTCAGATACGCAGTATTTT.

The chain couples TRBV7-3 to TRBJ2-4, with 8 bases matching TRBD2. The J call may be mistaken, given a closer DNA end match to TRBJ2-7. CDR3 length: 14 amino acids. Germline CDR1 SGHTA, CDR2 FQGTGA. This CDR3 is CASSPAGGGYEQYF. CDR3 bases: TGTGCCAGCAGCCCTGCGGGGGGAGGCTACGAGCAGTACTTC.

This clonotype was seen repeatedly, ten times or more. J is TRBJ2-1 and V is TRBV7-2; 7 bases are a match to TRBD2. Germline CDR1 is SGHTA and CDR2 is FQGNSA. CDR3 size: 13 residues. The V and J ends lost 5 bases and 6 bases, in that order; junction bases with no gene match: 4. The CDR3 DNA is TGTGCCAGCAGCATGAGACTAGCCAATGAGCAGTTCTTC. It is translated as CASSMRLANEQFF.

This clonotype has only one observation. It may be a read error: a sequence one base away is much more abundant. The chain uses TRBV3-1 and TRBJ1-2; D is unclear. Germline loops: CDR1 LGHDT, CDR2 YNNKEL (reference sequence). This CDR3 contains 15 residues. CDR3 sequence: CASSPKRSTNCGYTF. The CDR3 DNA follows: TGTGCCAGCAGCCCCAAACGGTCCACCAACTGTGGCTACACCTTC.

V gene TRBV4-2 combines with J gene TRBJ2-7; perhaps D is TRBD1 or TRBD2 (5 bases each). V gave up 2 bases and J gave up 4 bases, with 15 bases separating them. CDR1 and CDR2 from the germline V gene are LGHNA and YNFKEQ. The CDR3 consists of 15 residues. For the CDR3, the DNA is TGTGCCAGCAGCCAATCAGTGGGAGAGGGGTACGAGCAGTACTTC. Translation: CASSQSVGEGYEQYF.

V usage is TRBV7-8 and J usage is TRBJ1-4; 7 bases match TRBD1. CDR3 size: 17 residues. In germline, CDR1 is SGHVS, CDR2 FQNEAQ. V shed 5 bases and J 4 bases; nucleotides not matched to a gene: 13. CDR3 coding DNA: TGTGCCAGCAGCCCTACGACACAGGGGATAATTAATGAAAAACTGTTTTTT. It yields the protein CASSPTTQGIINEKLFF.

This chain links TRBV5-1 with TRBJ1-1, with D uncertain. This CDR3 contains 14 residues. V lost 0 bases to trimming and J lost 0 bases, with 6 bases between them. Germline CDR1 reads SGHRS; CDR2 reads YFSETQ. CDR3 nucleotide sequence: TGCGCCAGCAGCTTGGCGGCGATGAACACTGAAGCTTTCTTT. Residues: CASSLAAMNTEAFF.

This clonotype came up a few times. V usage is TRBV6-2 or TRBV6-3 and J usage is TRBJ2-2; 9 bases fit TRBD1. The CDR3 extends over 17 amino acids. The V segment lost 2 bases and the J segment 4 bases; nucleotides outside the gene matches: 8. Germline CDR1 reads MNHEY; CDR2 reads SVGEGT. The CDR3 here is CASSYVTGGGVTGELFF. The CDR3 DNA is TGTGCCAGCAGTTACGTGACAGGGGGAGGAGTCACCGGGGAGCTGTTTTTT.

This clonotype has at least ten counts. The rearrangement uses TRBV4-3 and TRBJ1-2; D gene ambiguous. CDR3 size: 13 residues. Germline values: CDR1 LGHNA, CDR2 YSLEER. V dropped 0 bases and J dropped 4 bases, with 6 bases sitting between them. CDR3 amino acids: CASSQDRSYGYTF. Written as DNA, the CDR3 is TGCGCCAGCAGCCAAGACCGAAGCTATGGCTACACCTTC.

This chain links TRBV3-1 with TRBJ1-2; TRBD1 might be the D (6 bases). The CDR3 extends over 16 amino acids. Germline V lookup: CDR1 LGHDT, CDR2 YNNKEL (reference sequence). V was cut by 4 bases and J by 7 bases, with 22 bases left in between. CDR3 DNA: TGTGCCAGCAGCCCCTGGGGCCAGACAGGCGAGGGTGGCTACACCTTC. Protein product: CASSPWGQTGEGGYTF.